The 6 T cell receptor beta chains below come from one sample, sequenced in a study of PD-L1 blockade in urothelial cancer. Sequenced by immunoSEQ multiplex PCR; TCRdb stores in-frame clones only, minus some. The sample records some 97,000 clones, about 89% being singletons. The sample was PBMCs, taken around atezolizumab (anti-PD-L1) treatment. The source is a woman aged 80 or older with urothelial cancer.

V gene TRBV27 combines with J gene TRBJ2-1, with TRBD1 as a possible D gene (5 bases). Deletions cut 1 base from V and 5 bases from J, with 9 bases between. The CDR3 contains 14 residues. Germline CDR1 reads MNHEY; CDR2 reads SMNVEV (reference sequence). CDR3 coding DNA: TGTGCCAGCAGTTTATTCAGGGTCAACAATGAGCAGTTCTTC. Translation: CASSLFRVNNEQFF.

The V gene is TRBV11-2, the J gene TRBJ2-7; 9 bases align to TRBD2. Unmatched junction bases numbered 7, after V lost 2 bases and J lost 2 bases. This CDR3 has 16 amino acids. CDR1 and CDR2 from the germline V gene are SGHAT and FQNNGV. CDR3 nucleotide sequence: TGTGCCAGCAGCTTACAGGGAGCGGGAGGAACCTACGAGCAGTACTTC. Translation: CASSLQGAGGTYEQYF.

The J gene is TRBJ1-1, the V gene TRBV29-1; TRBD1 is a possible D gene (5 bases). The germline V gene encodes CDR1 SQVTM and CDR2 ANQGSEA. V dropped 5 bases and J dropped 1 base, with 14 bases sitting between them. The length of the CDR3 is 14 residues. The CDR3 here is CSVSSQGGNTEAFF. The CDR3 DNA reads as TGCAGCGTTTCCAGCCAGGGCGGGAACACTGAAGCTTTCTTT. Complete variable domain (other parts from reference TRBV29-1 and TRBJ1-1): SAVISQKPSRDICQRGTSLTIQCQVDSQVTMMFWYRQQPGQSLTLIATANQGSEATYESGFVIDKFPISRPNLTFSTLTVSNMSPEDSSIYLCSVSSQGGNTEAFFGQGTRLTVV.

The rearrangement uses TRBV2 and TRBJ1-4, with 8 bases fitting TRBD1. V shed 3 bases and J 12 bases; nucleotides not matched to a gene: 12. Germline V gene lookup returns CDR1 SNHLY and CDR2 FYNNEI. The CDR3 has 15 amino acids. CDR3 bases: TGTGCCAGCAGTGAGAGAAGGGCAGGGGGCGTGGAACTGTTTTTT. Translating gives CASSERRAGGVELFF.

The CDR3 protein is CASSMTSGRLTNTQYF. The CDR3 bases are TGTGCCAGCAGTATGACTAGCGGAAGACTTACGAATACGCAGTATTTT. This rearrangement joins TRBV28 to TRBJ2-3; TRBD2 matches at 9 bases. Germline V gene data show CDR1 as MDHEN and CDR2 as SYDVKM. The CDR3 length is 16 residues. The V gene end was trimmed by 5 bases and the J gene end by 7 bases; junction bases not matched to a gene: 13.

As for this clone: Other DNA sequences from this sample encode an identical CDR3 as well. This chain links TRBV12-5 with TRBJ2-1, with TRBD2 identical over 8 bases. The germline gives CDR1 LGHNT, CDR2 FRNRAP. Trimming removed 1 base from V and 4 bases from J; junction bases left unmatched: 0. CDR3 length: 14 amino acids. This CDR3 is CASGLAGGYNEQFF. CDR3 coding DNA: TGTGCTAGTGGTTTGGCGGGAGGGTACAATGAGCAGTTCTTC.